Listed below are T cell receptor beta chains from one sample, sequenced in a study of long-term antiretroviral therapy in people with HIV. Assay: immunoSEQ multiplex PCR; the TCRdb copy retains only in-frame clones and omits some. The data hold tens of thousands of clones, with roughly 85% observed a single time. Sequenced material: unsorted PBMCs, taken about 3.5 years after starting antiretroviral therapy. All receptors derive from a man between 18 and 35 years old with HIV. Each CDR3 is given with its conserved first and last residue. A D gene is named only where the DNA matches it firmly. Only some rows state a clone size, as once, few, many or a class for expanded clones.

D	size	V	J	DNA	CDR3
NA	NA	TRBV4-3	TRBJ1-1	TGCGCCAGCAGCCAAGACGGCCTCACTGAAGCTTTCTTT	CASSQDGLTEAFF
NA	NA	TRBV6-6	TRBJ1-1	TGTGCCAGCTTCCGAGAGCCGAACACTGAAGCTTTCTTT	CASFREPNTEAFF
NA	NA	TRBV2	TRBJ2-7	TGTGCCAGCAGCCCTCCGCGGGCCCCCTACGAGCAGTACTTC	CASSPPRAPYEQYF
NA	NA	TRBV19	TRBJ2-7	TGTGCCAGTAGTATCGGAAATATTGTCTCCTACGAGCAGTACTTC	CASSIGNIVSYEQYF
NA	once	TRBV11-2	TRBJ1-1	TGTGCCAGCACCGTTAACACTGAAGCTTTCTTT	CASTVNTEAFF
NA	NA	TRBV14	TRBJ1-2	TGTGCCAGCAGCCAAGGTGCTCACTATGGCTACACCTTC	CASSQGAHYGYTF
TRBD2	NA	TRBV5-4	TRBJ2-7	TGTGCCAGCAGCTTAAGGCGGGAGACCTCCTACGAGCAGTACTTC	CASSLRRETSYEQYF
NA	few	TRBV27	TRBJ1-1	TGTGCCAACGGGAGGCAGGGGTTAATTGGCACTGAAGCTTTCTTT	CANGRQGLIGTEAFF
NA	NA	TRBV11-2	TRBJ2-7	TGTGCCAGCAGCTTAGAACAGGTCTACGAGCAGTACTTC	CASSLEQVYEQYF
NA	NA	TRBV7-3	TRBJ2-3	TGTGCCAGCAGCTTAACGGCAGGTAGCACGGATACGCAGTATTTT	CASSLTAGSTDTQYF
TRBD1	once	TRBV6-1	TRBJ2-7	TGTGCCAGCAACCGGGACAGCTACGAGCAGTACTTC	CASNRDSYEQYF
NA	NA	TRBV18	TRBJ1-2	TGTGCCAGCTCACCATTCCCCCACAGCCCAGGCTACACCTTC	CASSPFPHSPGYTF
NA	NA	TRBV28	TRBJ1-1	TGTGCCAGCAGTTTATTTGGGACGGAGAACACTGAAGCTTTCTTT	CASSLFGTENTEAFF
NA	NA	TRBV15	TRBJ2-7	TGTGCCACCAGCCGGGGTAGAGAGTACGAGCAGTACTTC	CATSRGREYEQYF
TRBD2	once	TRBV5-6	TRBJ2-3	TGTGCCAGCAGCTTGAAGAGACTAGCGGATCTCACAGATACGCAGTATTTT	CASSLKRLADLTDTQYF
NA	NA	TRBV5-1	TRBJ2-3	TGCGCCAGCAGCTCCCCTGTCCCAGATACGCAGTATTTT	CASSSPVPDTQYF
TRBD1	NA	TRBV5-1	TRBJ2-2	TGCGCCAGCAGCTACCCCAACAGGGGCTCCGGGGAGCTGTTTTTT	CASSYPNRGSGELFF
NA	NA	TRBV6-5	TRBJ2-5	TGTGCCAGCACCCAACCCCCCCAAGAGACCCAGTACTTC	CASTQPPQETQYF
NA	NA	TRBV6-5	TRBJ2-7	TGTGCCAGCAGTTACTCTGGCAGGATCTACGAGCAGTACTTC	CASSYSGRIYEQYF
NA	NA	TRBV19	TRBJ2-7	TGTGCCAGTAGTTGGGGGCAGGGTCCCTACGAGCAGTACTTC	CASSWGQGPYEQYF
NA	NA	TRBV14	TRBJ1-1	TGTGCCAGCGGTCAACGCGGGGGAACTGAAGCTTTCTTT	CASGQRGGTEAFF
NA	few	TRBV6-5	TRBJ2-7	TGTGCCAGCAGTCCCTCACAGGCCCCTCTGAACGAGCAGTACTTC	CASSPSQAPLNEQYF
TRBD2	few	TRBV27	TRBJ2-7	TGTGCCAGCAGTACTAGCGGGAGGAGTTACGAGCAGTACTTC	CASSTSGRSYEQYF
NA	NA	TRBV25-1	TRBJ2-7	TGTGCCAGCAGGGACAACTACGAGCAGTACTTC	CASRDNYEQYF
NA	NA	TRBV5-1	TRBJ2-1	TGCGCCAGCAGCTTGGTGGGGCCGCCGTACAATGAGCAGTTCTTC	CASSLVGPPYNEQFF
TRBD1	NA	TRBV28	TRBJ1-5	TGTGCCAGCAGTTGGGGGGACAGGAGAATCAATAGCAATCAGCCCCAGCATTTT	CASSWGDRRINSNQPQHF
NA	NA	TRBV6-1	TRBJ1-1	TGTGCCAGCAGTGATACGGAGCTGATGAACACTGAAGCTTTCTTT	CASSDTELMNTEAFF
TRBD1	NA	TRBV7-6	TRBJ1-1	TGTGCCAGCAGCTTAGGCCAGGGGGGGGACACTGAAGCTTTCTTT	CASSLGQGGDTEAFF
NA	NA	TRBV19	TRBJ1-4	TGTGCCAGCTCCGCCAGAAAAAATGAAAAACTGTTTTTT	CASSARKNEKLFF
NA	NA	TRBV6-1	TRBJ2-3	TGTGCCAGCACCGAGACGAAAACAGATACGCAGTATTTT	CASTETKTDTQYF
NA	NA	TRBV5-1	TRBJ1-1	TGCGCCAGCAGCTTGGACCTGAACACTGAAGCTTTCTTT	CASSLDLNTEAFF
NA	NA	TRBV2	TRBJ1-2	TGTGCCAGCAGCCCCCAAGGATGGGGCTACACCTTC	CASSPQGWGYTF
NA	NA	TRBV18	TRBJ2-5	TGTGCCAGCTCACCGGCATCAGAGGAGACCCAGTACTTC	CASSPASEETQYF
NA	NA	TRBV5-1	TRBJ1-6	TGCGCCAGCAGCTTGGCGGGAAACTCCTATAATTCACCCCTCCACTTT	CASSLAGNSYNSPLHF